This entry features one T cell receptor beta chain sequence. The sample comes from a study of control samples from healthy donors and cancer patients. Germline V lookup: CDR1 SEHNR, CDR2 FQNEAQ (reference sequence). V shed 10 bases and J shed 13 bases, with 23 bases lying between them. The CDR3 covers 12 residues. The method was immunoSEQ multiplex PCR; TCRdb's version includes in-frame clones alone and lacks a portion of them. The table has 90,000 to 150,000 clones, approximately 90% seen once. The J gene is TRBJ2-7, the V gene TRBV7-9; D gene ambiguous. Sequencing was carried out using blood. The source of this sequence is a woman younger than 35 in good health. CDR3 sequence (DNA): TGTGCCACACTCCCCGATTGGGGTGAGTTATACTTC. This encodes CATLPDWGELYF.